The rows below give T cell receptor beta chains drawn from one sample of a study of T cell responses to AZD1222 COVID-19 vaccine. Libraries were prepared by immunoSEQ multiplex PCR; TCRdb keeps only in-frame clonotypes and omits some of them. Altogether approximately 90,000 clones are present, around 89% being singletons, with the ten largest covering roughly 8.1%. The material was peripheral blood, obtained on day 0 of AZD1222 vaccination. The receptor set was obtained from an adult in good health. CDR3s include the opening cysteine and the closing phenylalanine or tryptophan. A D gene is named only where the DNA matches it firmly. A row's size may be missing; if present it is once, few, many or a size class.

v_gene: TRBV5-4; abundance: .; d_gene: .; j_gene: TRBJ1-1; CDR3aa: CASSLDPNTEAFF; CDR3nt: TGTGCCAGCAGCTTGGACCCGAACACTGAAGCTTTCTTT
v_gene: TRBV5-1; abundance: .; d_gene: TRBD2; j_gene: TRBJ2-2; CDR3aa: CASSLEVLAGARTGELFF; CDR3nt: TGCGCCAGCAGCTTGGAAGTACTAGCGGGAGCGCGGACCGGGGAGCTGTTTTTT
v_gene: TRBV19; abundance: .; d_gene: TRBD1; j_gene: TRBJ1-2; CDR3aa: CASSPGTGGRGYTF; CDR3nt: TGTGCCAGTAGTCCCGGGACAGGGGGCCGGGGCTACACCTTC
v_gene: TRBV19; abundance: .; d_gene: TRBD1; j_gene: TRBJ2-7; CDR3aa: CASSTEQGAFLEQYF; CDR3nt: TGTGCCAGTAGTACCGAACAGGGGGCCTTCCTCGAGCAGTACTTC
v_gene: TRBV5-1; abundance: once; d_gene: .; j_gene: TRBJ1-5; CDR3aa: CASRLGLSNQPQHF; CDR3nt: TGCGCCAGCCGCCTTGGTCTCAGCAATCAGCCCCAGCATTTT
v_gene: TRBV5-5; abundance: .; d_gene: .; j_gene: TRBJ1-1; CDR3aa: CASSLGALEAFF; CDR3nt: TGTGCCAGCAGCTTGGGGGCCCTTGAAGCTTTCTTT
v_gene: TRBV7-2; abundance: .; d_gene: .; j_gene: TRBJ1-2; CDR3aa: CASSLGAAGYTF; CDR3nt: TGTGCCAGCAGTCTGGGGGCGGCAGGCTACACCTTC
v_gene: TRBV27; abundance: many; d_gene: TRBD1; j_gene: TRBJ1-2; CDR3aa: CASSSRTGRAGYTF; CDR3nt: TGTGCCAGCAGTTCACGGACAGGCAGAGCTGGCTACACCTTC
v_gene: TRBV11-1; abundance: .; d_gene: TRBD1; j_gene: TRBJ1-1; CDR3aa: CASSKGQLNTEAFF; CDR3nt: TGTGCCAGCAGCAAGGGACAGCTTAACACTGAAGCTTTCTTT
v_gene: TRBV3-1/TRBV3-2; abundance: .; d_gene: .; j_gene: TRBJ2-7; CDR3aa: CASSQDAGAGEQYF; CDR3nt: TGTGCCAGCAGCCAAGATGCGGGGGCCGGCGAGCAGTACTTC
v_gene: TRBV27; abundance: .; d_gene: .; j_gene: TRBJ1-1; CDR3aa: CASSYSSNTEAFF; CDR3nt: TGTGCCAGCAGTTACAGTTCGAACACTGAAGCTTTCTTT
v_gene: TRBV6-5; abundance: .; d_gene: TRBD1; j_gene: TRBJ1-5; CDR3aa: CASSTHRGNNQPQHF; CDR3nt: TGTGCCAGCAGTACCCACAGGGGAAACAATCAGCCCCAGCATTTT
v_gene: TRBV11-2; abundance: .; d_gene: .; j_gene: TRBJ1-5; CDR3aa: CASSLQGYGNQPQHF; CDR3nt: TGTGCCAGCAGCTTACAGGGATACGGCAATCAGCCCCAGCATTTT
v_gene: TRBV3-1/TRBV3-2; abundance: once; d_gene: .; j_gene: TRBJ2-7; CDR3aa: CASSQQGTSSYEQYF; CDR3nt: TGTGCCAGCAGCCAACAGGGGACGAGCTCCTACGAGCAGTACTTC
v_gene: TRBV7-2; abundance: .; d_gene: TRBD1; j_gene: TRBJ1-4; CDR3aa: CASSVGTARNEKLFF; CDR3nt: TGTGCCAGCAGCGTCGGGACAGCACGAAATGAAAAACTGTTTTTT
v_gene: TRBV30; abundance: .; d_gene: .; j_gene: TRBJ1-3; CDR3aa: CAWGGQIGNTIYF; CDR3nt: TGTGCCTGGGGGGGCCAGATAGGAAACACCATATATTTT
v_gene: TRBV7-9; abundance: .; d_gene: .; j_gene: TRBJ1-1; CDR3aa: CASSFPDRGGVEAFF; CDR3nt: TGTGCCAGCAGCTTCCCTGATCGGGGGGGCGTAGAAGCTTTCTTT
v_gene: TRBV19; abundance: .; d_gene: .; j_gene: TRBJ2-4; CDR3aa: CASSLQRTQRGAKNIQYF; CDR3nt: TGTGCCAGTTCTTTGCAGAGGACACAGCGAGGAGCCAAAAACATTCAGTACTTC
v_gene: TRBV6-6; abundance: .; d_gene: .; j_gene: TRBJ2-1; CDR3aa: CASVQGSSYNEQFF; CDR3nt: TGTGCCAGCGTACAGGGCAGCTCCTACAATGAGCAGTTCTTC
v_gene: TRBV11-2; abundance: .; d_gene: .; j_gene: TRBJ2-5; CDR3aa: CASSLFYEGGSYETQYF; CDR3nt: TGTGCCAGCAGCTTATTTTACGAGGGGGGGTCGTACGAAACCCAGTACTTC
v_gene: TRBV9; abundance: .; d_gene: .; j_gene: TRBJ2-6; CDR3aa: CASSPPGSGANVLTF; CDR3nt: TGTGCCAGCAGCCCCCCGGGCTCTGGGGCCAACGTCCTGACTTTC
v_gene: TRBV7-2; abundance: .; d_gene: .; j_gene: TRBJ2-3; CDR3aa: CASSFGGSDTQYF; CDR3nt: TGTGCCAGCAGCTTTGGGGGATCAGATACGCAGTATTTT
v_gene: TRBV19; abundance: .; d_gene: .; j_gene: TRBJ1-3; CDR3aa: CASRDRSGNTIYF; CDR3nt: TGTGCCAGTAGAGACAGATCTGGAAACACCATATATTTT
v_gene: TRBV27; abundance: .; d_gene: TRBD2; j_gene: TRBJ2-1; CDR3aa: CASSLGLAGGLYNEQFF; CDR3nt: TGTGCCAGCAGCCTCGGACTAGCGGGGGGCCTATACAATGAGCAGTTCTTC
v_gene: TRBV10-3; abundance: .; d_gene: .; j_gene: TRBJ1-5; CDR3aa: CAISESGVSNQPQHF; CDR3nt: TGTGCCATCAGTGAGTCGGGGGTCAGCAATCAGCCCCAGCATTTT
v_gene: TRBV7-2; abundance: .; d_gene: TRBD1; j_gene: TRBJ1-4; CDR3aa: CASSLNRGRNNEKLFF; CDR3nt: TGTGCCAGCAGCTTAAACAGGGGCAGGAATAATGAAAAACTGTTTTTT
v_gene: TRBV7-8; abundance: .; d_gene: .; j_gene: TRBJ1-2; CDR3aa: CASSRYSVIRGYTF; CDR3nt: TGTGCCAGCAGCCGGTACTCAGTGATAAGGGGCTACACCTTC
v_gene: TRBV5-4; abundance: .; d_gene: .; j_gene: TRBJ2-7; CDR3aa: CASSWMGVNEQYF; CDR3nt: TGTGCCAGCAGCTGGATGGGGGTCAACGAGCAGTACTTC
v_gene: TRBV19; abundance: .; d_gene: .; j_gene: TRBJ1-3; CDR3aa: CASTLTGTYGNTIYF; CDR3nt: TGTGCCAGTACCCTAACAGGGACGTATGGAAACACCATATATTTT
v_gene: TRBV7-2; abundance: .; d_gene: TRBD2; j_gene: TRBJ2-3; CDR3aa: CASGPRGLVRDTQYF; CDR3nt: TGTGCCAGTGGACCCCGGGGACTAGTAAGAGATACGCAGTATTTT
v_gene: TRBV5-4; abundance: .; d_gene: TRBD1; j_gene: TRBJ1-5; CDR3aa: CASSFTGQNSNQPQHF; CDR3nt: TGTGCCAGCAGCTTTACGGGACAGAATAGCAATCAGCCCCAGCATTTT
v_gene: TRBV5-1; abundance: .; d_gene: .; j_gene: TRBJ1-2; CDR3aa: CASSPSVTTGPGGYGYTF; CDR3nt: TGCGCCAGCAGCCCGTCAGTCACGACCGGACCGGGGGGCTATGGCTACACCTTC
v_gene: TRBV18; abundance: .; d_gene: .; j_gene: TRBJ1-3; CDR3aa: CASSPEDSGNTIYF; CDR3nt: TGTGCCAGCTCACCTGAGGACTCTGGAAACACCATATATTTT
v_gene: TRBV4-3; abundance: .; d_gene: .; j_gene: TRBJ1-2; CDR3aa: CASSPTLGEPSYGYTF; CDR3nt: TGCGCCAGCAGCCCCACCTTAGGAGAACCGTCCTATGGCTACACCTTC
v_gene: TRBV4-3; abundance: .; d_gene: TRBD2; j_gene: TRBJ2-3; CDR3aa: CASSQDVGGGTDTQYF; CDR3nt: TGCGCCAGCAGCCAAGACGTCGGGGGGGGCACAGATACGCAGTATTTT
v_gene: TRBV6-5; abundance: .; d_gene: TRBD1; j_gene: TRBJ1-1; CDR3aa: CASQGGLNTEAFF; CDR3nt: TGTGCCAGCCAAGGGGGCCTGAACACTGAAGCTTTCTTT
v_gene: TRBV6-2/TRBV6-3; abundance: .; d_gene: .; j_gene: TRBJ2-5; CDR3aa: CASSTQGRQETQYF; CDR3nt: TGTGCCAGCAGTACACAGGGTCGGCAAGAGACCCAGTACTTC
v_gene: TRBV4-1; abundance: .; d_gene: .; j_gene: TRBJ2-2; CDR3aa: CASTRVGRSNTGELFF; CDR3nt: TGCGCCAGCACCCGGGTGGGACGGTCGAACACCGGGGAGCTGTTTTTT
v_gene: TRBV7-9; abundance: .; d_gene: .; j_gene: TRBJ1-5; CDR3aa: CASSPTVSNQPQHF; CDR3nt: TGTGCCAGCAGCCCGACAGTTAGCAATCAGCCCCAGCATTTT
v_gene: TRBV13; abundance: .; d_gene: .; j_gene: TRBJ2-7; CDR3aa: CASGPRRSGYEQYF; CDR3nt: TGTGCCAGCGGACCCCGACGGTCCGGATACGAGCAGTACTTC
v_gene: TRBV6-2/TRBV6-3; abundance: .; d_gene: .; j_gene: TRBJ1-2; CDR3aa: CASSPVNYGYTF; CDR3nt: TGTGCCAGCAGCCCAGTTAACTATGGCTACACCTTC
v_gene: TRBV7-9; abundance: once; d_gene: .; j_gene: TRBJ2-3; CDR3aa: CASSLPPSSIGTDTQYF; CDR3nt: TGTGCCAGCAGCTTGCCACCCTCAAGTATAGGCACAGATACGCAGTATTTT
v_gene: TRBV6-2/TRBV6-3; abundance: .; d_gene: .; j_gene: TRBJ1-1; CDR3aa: CASSSLPGAFF; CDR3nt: TGTGCCAGCAGTTCCCTCCCGGGAGCTTTCTTT
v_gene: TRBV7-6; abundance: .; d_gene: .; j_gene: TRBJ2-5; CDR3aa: CASRLPGQETQYF; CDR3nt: TGTGCCAGCAGACTTCCCGGACAAGAGACCCAGTACTTC
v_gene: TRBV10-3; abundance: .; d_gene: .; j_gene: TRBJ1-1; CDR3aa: CAIRPRGADTEAFF; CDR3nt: TGTGCCATCAGACCTAGGGGAGCGGACACTGAAGCTTTCTTT
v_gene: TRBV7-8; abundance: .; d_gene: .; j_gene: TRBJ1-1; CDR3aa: CASRGGENTEAFF; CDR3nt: TGTGCTAGCCGGGGGGGGGAGAACACTGAAGCTTTCTTT
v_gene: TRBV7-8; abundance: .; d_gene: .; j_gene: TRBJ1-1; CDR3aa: CASSTNKNTEAFF; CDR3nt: TGTGCCAGCAGCACTAATAAGAACACTGAAGCTTTCTTT
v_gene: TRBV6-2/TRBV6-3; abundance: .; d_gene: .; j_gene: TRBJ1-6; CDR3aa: CASSRGPNSPLHF; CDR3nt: TGTGCCAGCAGCAGGGGACCGAATTCACCCCTCCACTTT
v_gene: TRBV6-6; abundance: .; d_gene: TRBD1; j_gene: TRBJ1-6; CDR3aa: CASSSPRTGEISPLHF; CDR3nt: TGTGCCAGCAGTTCCCCCCGGACAGGGGAAATTTCACCCCTCCACTTT
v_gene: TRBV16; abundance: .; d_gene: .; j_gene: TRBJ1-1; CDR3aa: CASSQWGSNTEAFF; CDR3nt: TGTGCCAGCAGCCAATGGGGGTCTAACACTGAAGCTTTCTTT
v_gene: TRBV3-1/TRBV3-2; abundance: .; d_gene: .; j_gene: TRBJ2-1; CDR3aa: CASSQTDNEQFF; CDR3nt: TGTGCCAGCAGCCAAACCGACAATGAGCAGTTCTTC
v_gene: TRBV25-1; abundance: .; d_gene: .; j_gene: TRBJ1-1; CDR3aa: CASTRRGRGNTEAFF; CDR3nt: TGTGCCAGCACCCGCCGGGGGCGAGGGAACACTGAAGCTTTCTTT
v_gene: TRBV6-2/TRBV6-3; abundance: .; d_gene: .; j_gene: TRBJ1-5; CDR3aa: CASSYSIVGQPQHF; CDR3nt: TGTGCCAGCAGTTACTCGATTGTGGGGCAGCCCCAGCATTTT
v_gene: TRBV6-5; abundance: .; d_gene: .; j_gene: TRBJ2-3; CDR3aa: CASSQYDTQYF; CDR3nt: TGTGCCAGCAGTCAATATGATACGCAGTATTTT
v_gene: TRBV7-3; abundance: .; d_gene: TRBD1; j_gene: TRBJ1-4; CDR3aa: CASSSDRGEKLFF; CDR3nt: TGTGCCAGCAGCTCTGACAGGGGTGAAAAACTGTTTTTT